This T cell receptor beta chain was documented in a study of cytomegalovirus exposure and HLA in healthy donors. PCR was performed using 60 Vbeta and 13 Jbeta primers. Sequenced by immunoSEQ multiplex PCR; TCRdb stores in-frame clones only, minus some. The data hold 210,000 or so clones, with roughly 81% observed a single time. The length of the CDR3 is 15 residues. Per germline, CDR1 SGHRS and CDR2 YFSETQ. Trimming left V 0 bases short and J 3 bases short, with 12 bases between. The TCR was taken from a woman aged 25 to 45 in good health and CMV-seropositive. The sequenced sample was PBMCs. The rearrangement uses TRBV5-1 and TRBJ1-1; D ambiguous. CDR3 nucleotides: TGCGCCAGCAGCTTGGGGGAGGTACGCGACACTGAAGCTTTCTTT. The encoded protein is CASSLGEVRDTEAFF.